This T cell receptor beta chain is drawn from a study of neurological immune-mediated disorders. Study context: Of the 34 patients who had multiple sclerosis, roughly 30 had the relapsing-remitting form and 3 had the secondary progressive form. Study-level findings and limits: The study phylogenetically grouped the repertoires of 18 of 34 multiple sclerosis patients into one related-CDR3 cluster, a possible signature.

This clonotype showed up many times. Its antigen is not identified. V shed 4 bases and J shed 2 bases, with 10 bases lying between them. The CDR3 contains 14 residues. CDR1 and CDR2 (germline): SGHRS, YFSETQ. From 2 million PBMCs stored at -80 C, the unsorted libraries were generated. The cDNA was generated through 5'RACE incorporating 10-nucleotide random UMIs. Using its own MiXCR run on the 5' RACE reads, TCRdb lists one record per CDR3 protein. The sample has tens of thousands of distinct CDR3 sequences, 5% to 6% seen once. The sequencing sample was made of PBMCs. The V and J genes are TRBV5-1 and TRBJ2-1; D is perhaps TRBD2 (5 bases). This sequence was found in a woman in her twenties or thirties with multiple sclerosis. In nucleotides, the CDR3 is TGCGCCAGCAGCGATCCTAGCCCCTACAATGAGCAGTTCTTC. Its protein product is CASSDPSPYNEQFF.